This entry is about one T cell receptor beta chain. The V gene lost 2 bases and the J gene lost 1 base, with 8 bases spanning the gap. The length of the CDR3 is 14 residues. Germline loops: CDR1 MNHEY, CDR2 SVGAGI. Regions amplified from RNA transcripts were the TCR beta CDR3 regions. In the first-round RT-PCR of the TCR CDR3, the HTBI primer set was used. TCRdb passed the multiplex PCR reads through MiXCR, listing each CDR3 protein once. The sample holds 370,000 or so distinct CDR3 sequences, around 25% seen once. This sample stems from a study of T cells in Graves' hyperthyroidism and ophthalmopathy.

The sample consisted of blood. The V gene is TRBV6-5, the J gene TRBJ1-1; no clear D gene. The TCR was taken from a man in his fifties with Graves' hyperthyroidism. The CDR3 DNA reads as TGTGCCAGCAGTTACCTCTTGGGGAACACTGAAGCTTTCTTT. Amino acids: CASSYLLGNTEAFF.